This T cell receptor beta chain derives from a study of T cell changes during pregnancy in multiple sclerosis. Germline CDR1 MNHEY, CDR2 SVGAGI. V lost 2 bases, J lost 7 bases, and 9 bases lay in between. The CDR3 covers 13 residues. This clone was recorded a few times. The method was immunoSEQ multiplex PCR; TCRdb's version includes in-frame clones alone and lacks a portion of them. The table includes 55,000 to 80,000 clones, around 94% detected once. This sample comprised peripheral blood, obtained in the third trimester of pregnancy. The TCR sequence derives from a female donor with multiple sclerosis, enrolled in a pregnancy study. This rearrangement joins TRBV6-5 to TRBJ1-5; weak D call: TRBD1 (6 bases). This CDR3 reads CASSYTGNQPQHF. CDR3 bases: TGTGCCAGCAGTTACACAGGGAACCAGCCCCAGCATTTT.